Listed here are 11 T cell receptor beta chains from one sample, sequenced in a study of control samples from healthy donors and cancer patients. The repertoire was sequenced with immunoSEQ multiplex PCR; TCRdb's copy has only in-frame clones and lacks some. The table includes 95,000 to 150,000 clones, roughly 86% detected once. The sample comprised blood. The receptors here all came from a man aged 55-75 years in good health.

The V call is TRBV9, the J call TRBJ2-1; 7 bases agree with TRBD1. The CDR3 runs 19 residues. The germline CDR1 and CDR2 sequences are SGDLS and YYNGEE. Trimming cost V 0 bases and J 3 bases; bases outside gene matches: 15. CDR3 DNA: TGTGCCAGCAGCGTAGAAGGGGGCGCGATGACCTCCGTCTACAATGAGCAGTTCTTC. This gives the protein CASSVEGGAMTSVYNEQFF.

This chain connects TRBV28 to TRBJ1-3; perhaps TRBD1 as D (5 bases). The CDR3 has 19 amino acids. The germline V gene encodes CDR1 MDHEN and CDR2 SYDVKM. The germline V and J ends were trimmed by 7 bases and 1 base, with 26 bases remaining between them. The CDR3 loop reads CASNPFGILGADSGNTIYF. CDR3 in DNA: TGTGCCAGCAACCCTTTTGGAATTTTAGGGGCGGATTCTGGAAACACCATATATTTT.

The V call is TRBV6-5, the J call TRBJ1-4; 8 positions agree with TRBD1. In germline, CDR1 is MNHEY, CDR2 SVGAGI. V gave up 6 bases and J gave up 7 bases; unmatched junction bases: 10. The CDR3 is made up of 15 amino acids. The CDR3 DNA reads TGTGCCAGCAGCCGTACAGGGGGGCTGAGTGAAAAACTGTTTTTT. The encoded protein is CASSRTGGLSEKLFF.

The chain uses TRBV28 and TRBJ1-5, with D perhaps matching TRBD1 (5 bases). This CDR3 region has 14 residues. V gave up 6 bases and J gave up 3 bases, with 12 bases separating them. Per germline, CDR1 MDHEN and CDR2 SYDVKM. The CDR3 reads CASSSGQINQPQHF. DNA for the CDR3: TGTGCCAGCAGCTCCGGACAAATCAATCAGCCCCAGCATTTT. The entire variable domain, with the rest obtained from reference TRBV28 and TRBJ1-5, is as follows: DVKVTQSSRYLVKRTGEKVFLECVQDMDHENMFWYRQDPGLGLRLIYFSYDVKMKEKGDIPEGYSVSREKKERFSLILESASTNQTSMYLCASSSGQINQPQHFGDGTRLSIL.

The V call is TRBV19, the J call TRBJ2-7, with TRBD2 matching over 8 bases. The CDR3 length is 16 residues. V lost 5 bases, J lost 0 bases, and 9 bases stayed unmatched. Germline values: CDR1 LNHDA, CDR2 SQIVND (reference sequence). In DNA, the CDR3 is TGTGCCAGTAGTCCCGGGAGGGGCCAGAGCTCCTACGAGCAGTACTTC. It yields the protein CASSPGRGQSSYEQYF.

The chain uses TRBV16 and TRBJ1-2, with 11 bases lining up with TRBD1. The V gene end was trimmed by 4 bases and the J gene end by 5 bases; junction bases not matched to a gene: 6. Germline V lookup: CDR1 KGHSY, CDR2 FQNENV. The CDR3 runs to 15 residues. The CDR3 nucleotides read TGTGCCAGCAGCCTTTCGGACAGGGGGCTTTATGGCTACACCTTC. Translated: CASSLSDRGLYGYTF.

The chain combines TRBV2 with TRBJ1-6; 7 bases agree with TRBD1. V shed 7 bases, J shed 6 bases, and the junction held 9 bases outside the gene matches. Looked up from germline, CDR1 is SNHLY and CDR2 is FYNNEI. The length of the CDR3 is 15 residues. The chain's CDR3 is CASTDRDLSNSPLHF. The CDR3 DNA sequence: TGTGCCAGCACAGACAGGGATTTGAGTAATTCACCCCTCCACTTT.

The V gene is TRBV30, the J gene TRBJ2-2, with 8 nucleotides matching TRBD2. The V segment lost 3 bases and the J segment 4 bases; nucleotides outside the gene matches: 10. The CDR3 covers 16 residues. CDR1 GTSNPN and CDR2 SVGIG come from the germline V gene (reference sequence). The CDR3 reads CAWRAGVWRGTGELFF. The CDR3 nucleotides are TGTGCCTGGAGAGCGGGGGTTTGGCGAGGCACCGGGGAGCTGTTTTTT.

This clone was seen just once. This chain joins TRBV19 and TRBJ1-1, with D possibly matching TRBD1 (5 bases). Trimming stripped 6 bases from V and 1 base from J, with 12 bases between. Germline V lookup: CDR1 LNHDA, CDR2 SQIVND (reference sequence). The CDR3 consists of 14 residues. The CDR3 loop reads CASSRDVRNTEAFF. The CDR3 coding sequence is TGTGCCAGTAGCCGGGACGTAAGGAACACTGAAGCTTTCTTT.

The chain recombines TRBV18 with TRBJ1-1, with unresolved D. CDR3 length: 12 amino acids. The V gene lost 2 bases and the J gene lost 6 bases, with 7 bases spanning the gap. Germline V gives CDR1 KGHSH, CDR2 LQKENI. The CDR3 reads CASSPFEAEAFF. CDR3 bases: TGTGCCAGCTCACCATTCGAGGCTGAAGCTTTCTTT.

The V gene is TRBV30, the J gene TRBJ1-2; D may be TRBD1 (5 bases). Germline V gene lookup returns CDR1 GTSNPN and CDR2 SVGIG (reference sequence). The CDR3 length is 12 residues. Trimming shortened V by 8 bases and J by 4 bases, and 14 bases separated the two germline ends. CDR3 residues: CALTGVIYGYTF. The CDR3 nucleotides read TGTGCCCTAACGGGGGTTATCTATGGCTACACCTTC.